The sequence of this T cell receptor beta chain was determined in a study of cytomegalovirus exposure and HLA in healthy donors. Findings and limits, study-wide: Associated with HLA alleles at 0.05 false discovery rate in a later analysis were some 16,000 TCR beta sequences.

In the PCR, 60 Vbeta and 13 Jbeta primers were used. TCRdb keeps only in-frame clones here, not all; method: immunoSEQ multiplex PCR. The sample consists of 98,000 or so clones, about 80% of them appearing once. As to this clone: The target antigen is unknown.

This TCR derives from a man aged 35 to 55 in good health and CMV-seronegative. The sequenced sample was PBMCs.

DNA of the CDR3: TGTGCCTGGACACTCGTCGGGGGATTGGGCTACACCTTC. Protein: CAWTLVGGLGYTF. The rearrangement links TRBV30 to TRBJ1-2, with D maybe TRBD1 (5 bases). Germline V gene sequence: CDR1 GTSNPN, CDR2 SVGIG (reference sequence). Trimming left V 4 bases short and J 8 bases short, with 17 bases between. This CDR3 has 13 amino acids.